This TCR beta chain stems from a study of blood T cell repertoires in COVID-19. Study-level information: Sites in the United States, Italy and Spain provided acute and convalescent COVID-19 samples. Sources were T cells, B-cell-depleted T cells, or PBMCs; the material itself was cDNA or gDNA.

The authors' processing: Amplification of reference gene primers provided the estimated nucleated cell counts. Using immunoSEQ multiplex PCR, the repertoire was profiled, and TCRdb retains in-frame clones only, with some absent. The V and J calls and clone size are taken from that table; D and trimming were inferred from the DNA. The sample carries about 280,000 clones, approximately 86% recorded once. Germline-derived CDR1 and CDR2 are MNHNY and SVGAGI (reference sequence). The V gene lost 6 bases and the J gene lost 7 bases, with 18 bases spanning the gap. This CDR3 region has 15 residues. The rearrangement uses TRBV6-6 and TRBJ2-2, with D hard to call. The origin of this receptor is a young man with active or convalescent COVID-19. Sequences were obtained from peripheral blood. CDR3 nucleotide sequence: TGTGCCAGCAGCGATAAGCCTCGTATTGGCGGGGAGCTGTTTTTT. It translates to CASSDKPRIGGELFF.